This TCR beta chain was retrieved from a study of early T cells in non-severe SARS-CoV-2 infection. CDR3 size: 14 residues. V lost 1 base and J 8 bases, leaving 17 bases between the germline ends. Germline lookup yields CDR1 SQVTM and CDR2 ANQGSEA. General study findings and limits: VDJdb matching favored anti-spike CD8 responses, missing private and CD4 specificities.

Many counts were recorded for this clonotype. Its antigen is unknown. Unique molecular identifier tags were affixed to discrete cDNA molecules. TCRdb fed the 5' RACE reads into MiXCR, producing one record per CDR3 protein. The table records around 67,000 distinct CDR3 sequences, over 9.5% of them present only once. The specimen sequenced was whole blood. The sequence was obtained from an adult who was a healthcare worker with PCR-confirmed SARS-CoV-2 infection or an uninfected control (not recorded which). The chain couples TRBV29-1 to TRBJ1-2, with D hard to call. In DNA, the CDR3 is TGCAGCGTTGAAGCCTCTTTATCCTCGGGAGGCTACACCTTC. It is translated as CSVEASLSSGGYTF.